The clone carrying this TCR beta chain has only a few counts. The method was immunoSEQ multiplex PCR; TCRdb's version includes in-frame clones alone and lacks a portion of them. The sample shows 65,000 or so clones, roughly nine tenths of them seen only once. The data derive from a study of blood T cell repertoires in COVID-19. The wider study: Specimens from acute and convalescent COVID-19 originated in the United States, Italy and Spain. PBMCs, B-cell-depleted T cells, or T cells were the source of the cDNA or gDNA that made up the material.

With 7 bases removed from V and 10 bases from J, the gap between germline ends came to 17 bases. Per germline, CDR1 LGHDT and CDR2 YNNKEL (reference sequence). This CDR3 region has 14 residues. Sequences were obtained from peripheral blood. This receptor was taken from a man in his sixties with acute or convalescent COVID-19. This chain joins TRBV3-1 (or the pseudogene TRBV3-2) and TRBJ1-6; D is unclear. The CDR3 DNA follows: TGTGCCAGCAATTTATTGTCCGGCGGGTCACCCCTCCACTTT. It encodes CASNLLSGGSPLHF.